This is a list of T cell receptor beta chains from one sample in a study of breast tumors, draining lymph nodes, adjacent tissues. TCRdb re-called the multiplex PCR reads with MiXCR, one entry per CDR3 protein. The sample includes approximately 150,000 distinct CDR3 sequences, 33% of them seen just once. The sequencing sample was made of axillary lymph node tissue. The receptors shown here come from a female donor with breast cancer. Some clones in this sample may be carry-over from other donors' samples. CDR3s include the opening cysteine and the closing phenylalanine or tryptophan. A D gene is named only where the DNA matches it firmly. Clone size appears in some rows only: once, few, many, or a class for an expanded clone.

V gene	D gene	J gene	clone size	CDR3 length	CDR3 protein	CDR3 DNA
TRBV7-9	TRBD1	TRBJ1-4	-	16	CASSSTGTGNTEKLFF	TGTGCCAGCAGCTCCACCGGGACAGGGAATACCGAAAAACTGTTTTTT
TRBV5-1	-	TRBJ2-2	few	15	CASTRAATNTGELFF	TGCGCCAGCACTCGGGCAGCAACGAACACCGGGGAGCTGTTTTTT
TRBV5-8	TRBD2	TRBJ2-7	many	15	CASRSTSGFSYEQYF	TGTGCCAGCAGGTCCACTAGCGGTTTCTCCTACGAGCAGTACTTC
TRBV5-1	-	TRBJ1-2	many	15	CASSLPGWGDYGYTF	TGCGCCAGCAGCTTGCCCGGGTGGGGGGACTATGGCTACACCTTC
TRBV20-1	-	TRBJ2-5	many	14	CSAPTFGQEETQYF	TGCAGTGCCCCGACGTTTGGGCAAGAAGAGACCCAGTACTTC
TRBV12-3/TRBV12-4	-	TRBJ2-1	-	13	CASSLVSGVHQFF	TGTGCCAGCAGTTTAGTGTCAGGGGTACATCAGTTCTTC
TRBV5-5	-	TRBJ2-3	many	10	CASSEDTQYF	TGTGCCAGCAGCGAAGATACGCAGTATTTT
TRBV12-3/TRBV12-4	-	TRBJ2-2	many	12	CASTHRPGELFF	TGTGCCAGCACCCACCGCCCCGGGGAGCTGTTTTTT
TRBV6-1	-	TRBJ2-2	many	16	CASSRPVVQGSGELFF	TGTGCCAGCAGTCGCCCTGTTGTACAGGGTTCCGGGGAGCTGTTTTTT
TRBV7-3	-	TRBJ2-1	-	14	CASSFSGLNSEQFF	TGTGCCAGCAGCTTCTCAGGCCTCAACTCCGAGCAGTTCTTC
TRBV12-3/TRBV12-4	TRBD2	TRBJ2-1	many	15	CASSLTSGVYNEQFF	TGTGCCAGCAGTTTAACTAGCGGGGTGTACAATGAGCAGTTCTTC
TRBV27	-	TRBJ1-2	many	14	CASSFSGVVRGYTF	TGTGCCAGCAGTTTCTCAGGGGTGGTTCGTGGCTACACCTTC
TRBV7-9	-	TRBJ2-5	many	14	CASSLGFTQETQYF	TGTGCCAGCAGCTTAGGATTCACGCAAGAGACCCAGTACTTC
TRBV20-1	TRBD2	TRBJ2-7	many	16	CSARALEGLGPQRQYF	TGCAGTGCGCGGGCTCTAGAGGGACTAGGGCCCCAGCGGCAGTACTTC
TRBV5-4	TRBD2	TRBJ2-3	-	18	CASSLARALAGGSDTQYF	TGTGCCAGCAGCTTGGCCCGCGCACTAGCGGGGGGATCAGATACGCAGTATTTT
TRBV2	-	TRBJ2-7	-	15	CASSSESGRSDEQYF	TGTGCCAGCAGTTCCGAGTCAGGGAGGAGTGACGAGCAGTACTTC